The present T cell receptor beta chain was sequenced within a study of T cell changes during pregnancy in multiple sclerosis. In germline, CDR1 is SGHTA, CDR2 FQGTGA. This CDR3 region has 15 residues. The V segment lost 5 bases and the J segment 4 bases; nucleotides outside the gene matches: 8. Here immunoSEQ multiplex PCR was the method, and the copy in TCRdb shows in-frame clones only, minus some. The sample contains tens of thousands of clones, roughly 93% of which appear only once. J is TRBJ2-7 and V is TRBV7-3, with 10 bases matching TRBD2. The sequencing here drew on peripheral blood, taken in the second trimester of pregnancy. This sequence originates from a female donor in good health, enrolled as a control in a pregnancy study. CDR3 amino acids: CASSLQSGGAYEQYF. The DNA of the CDR3 is TGTGCCAGCAGCCTCCAGAGCGGGGGGGCTTACGAGCAGTACTTC.